The clone carrying this T cell receptor (beta chain) was counted between two and nine times. Antigen: not known. Unique molecular identifiers were built into the TCR beta cDNA libraries. Each CDR3 protein gets one entry after TCRdb re-called the PCR reads with MiXCR. This table holds about half a million distinct CDR3 sequences, around a third found once. The sample is drawn from a study of post-analysis software for immune sequencing data. Study results and limitations: Patients carried 4 or 5 TRBV segments more frequently than controls did, and TRBV5-6, TRBV5-1 and TRBV20-1 were among them.

CDR1 SGHTA and CDR2 FQGNSA come from the germline V gene. The CDR3 is made up of 14 amino acids. V was pared by 1 base and J by 5 bases, with 10 bases between. The sample taken for sequencing was blood. The sequence came from a girl aged 2-17 years with multiple sclerosis. The chain employs TRBV7-2 and TRBJ2-3; no definite D call. In DNA, the CDR3 is TGTGCCAGCAGCTTAGAAACCCAGAGAGATACGCAGTATTTT. Translating it yields CASSLETQRDTQYF.